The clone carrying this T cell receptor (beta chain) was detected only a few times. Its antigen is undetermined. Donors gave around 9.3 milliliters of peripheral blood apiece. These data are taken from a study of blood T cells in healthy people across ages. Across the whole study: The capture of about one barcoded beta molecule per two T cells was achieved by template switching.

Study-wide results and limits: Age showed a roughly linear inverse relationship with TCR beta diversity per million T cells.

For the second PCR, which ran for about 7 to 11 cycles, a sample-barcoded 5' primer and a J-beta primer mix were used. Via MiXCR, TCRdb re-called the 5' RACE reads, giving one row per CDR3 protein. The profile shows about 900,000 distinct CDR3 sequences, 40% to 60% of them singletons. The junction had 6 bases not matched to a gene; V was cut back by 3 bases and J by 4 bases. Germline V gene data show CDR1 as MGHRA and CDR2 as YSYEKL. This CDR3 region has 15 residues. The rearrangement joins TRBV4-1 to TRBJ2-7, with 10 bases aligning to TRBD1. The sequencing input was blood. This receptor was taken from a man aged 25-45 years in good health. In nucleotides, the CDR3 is TGCGCCAGCAGCCACCCGGGACAGGGGATTTACGAGCAGTACTTC. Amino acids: CASSHPGQGIYEQYF.